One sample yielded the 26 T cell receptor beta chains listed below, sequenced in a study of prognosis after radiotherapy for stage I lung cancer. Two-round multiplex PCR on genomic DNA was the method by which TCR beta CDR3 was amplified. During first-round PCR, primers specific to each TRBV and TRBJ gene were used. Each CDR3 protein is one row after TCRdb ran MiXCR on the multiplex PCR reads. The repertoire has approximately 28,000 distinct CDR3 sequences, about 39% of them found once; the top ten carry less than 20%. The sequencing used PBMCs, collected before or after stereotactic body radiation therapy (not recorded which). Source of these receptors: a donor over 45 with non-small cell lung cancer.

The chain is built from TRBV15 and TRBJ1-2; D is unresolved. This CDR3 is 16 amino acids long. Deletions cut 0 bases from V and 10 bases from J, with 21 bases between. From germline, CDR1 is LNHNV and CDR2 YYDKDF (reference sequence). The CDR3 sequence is CATSRDLVGGGYVYTF. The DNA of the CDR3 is TGTGCCACCAGCAGAGATCTTGTGGGTGGAGGGTACGTCTACACCTTC.

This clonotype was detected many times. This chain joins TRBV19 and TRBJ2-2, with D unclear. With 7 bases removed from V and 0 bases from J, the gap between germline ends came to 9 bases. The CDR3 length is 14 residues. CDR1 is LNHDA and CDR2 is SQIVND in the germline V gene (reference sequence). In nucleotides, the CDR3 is TGTGCCAGTACCAGACAAACGAACACCGGGGAGCTGTTTTTT. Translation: CASTRQTNTGELFF.

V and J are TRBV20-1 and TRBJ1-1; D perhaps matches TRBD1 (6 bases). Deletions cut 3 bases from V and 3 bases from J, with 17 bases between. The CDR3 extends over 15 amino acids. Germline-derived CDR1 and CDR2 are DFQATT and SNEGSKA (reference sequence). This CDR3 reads CSARDGGLGYTEAFF. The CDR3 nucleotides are TGCAGTGCTAGGGATGGGGGGCTTGGGTACACTGAAGCTTTCTTT.

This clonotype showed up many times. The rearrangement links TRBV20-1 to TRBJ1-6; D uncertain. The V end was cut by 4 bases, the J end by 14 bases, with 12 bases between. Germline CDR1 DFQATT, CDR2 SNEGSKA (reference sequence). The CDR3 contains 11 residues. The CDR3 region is CSANRETTLHF. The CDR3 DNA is TGCAGTGCTAACCGGGAGACCACCCTCCACTTT.

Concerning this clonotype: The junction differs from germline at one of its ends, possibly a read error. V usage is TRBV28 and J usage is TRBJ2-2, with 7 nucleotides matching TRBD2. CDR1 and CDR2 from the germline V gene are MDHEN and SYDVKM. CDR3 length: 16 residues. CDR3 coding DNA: TGTGCCAGCAGTAGCTCGGGGAGGGTTGACACCGGGGATCTGTTTTTT. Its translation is CASSSSGRVDTGDLFF. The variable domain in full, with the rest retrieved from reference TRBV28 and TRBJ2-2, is DVKVTQSSRYLVKRTGEKVFLECVQDMDHENMFWYRQDPGLGLRLIYFSYDVKMKEKGDIPEGYSVSREKKERFSLILESASTNQTSMYLCASSSSGRVDTGDLFFGEGSRLTVL.

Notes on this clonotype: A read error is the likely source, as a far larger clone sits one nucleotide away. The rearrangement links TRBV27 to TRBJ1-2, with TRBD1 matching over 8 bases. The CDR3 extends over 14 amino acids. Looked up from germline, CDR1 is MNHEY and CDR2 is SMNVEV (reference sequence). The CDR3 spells CASSLGQGTSGYAF. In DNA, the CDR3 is TGTGCCAGCAGTTTAGGACAGGGAACGTCTGGCTACGCCTTC.

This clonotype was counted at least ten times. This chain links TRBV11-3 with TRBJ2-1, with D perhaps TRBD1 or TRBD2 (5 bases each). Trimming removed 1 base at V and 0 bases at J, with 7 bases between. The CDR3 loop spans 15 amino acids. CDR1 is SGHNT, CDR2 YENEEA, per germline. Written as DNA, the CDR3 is TGTGCCAGCAGCTTAGGGGGACCCTCCTACAATGAGCAGTTCTTC. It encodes CASSLGGPSYNEQFF.

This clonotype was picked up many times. The CDR3 sequence is CASSLEGRPTDTQYF. The CDR3 nucleotides read TGCGCCAGCAGCTTGGAGGGGCGACCCACAGATACGCAGTATTTT. The rearrangement joins TRBV5-1 to TRBJ2-3, with D tentatively TRBD1 (5 bases). Per the germline V gene, CDR1 is SGHRS and CDR2 is YFSETQ. This CDR3 comprises 15 residues. V lost 0 bases and J 2 bases, leaving 10 bases between the germline ends.

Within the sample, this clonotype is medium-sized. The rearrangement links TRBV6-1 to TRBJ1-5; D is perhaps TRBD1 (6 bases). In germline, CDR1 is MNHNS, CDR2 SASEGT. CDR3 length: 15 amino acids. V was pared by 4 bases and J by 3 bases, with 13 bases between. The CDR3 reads CASSVWEGDNQPQHF. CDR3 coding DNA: TGTGCCAGCAGTGTCTGGGAGGGGGACAATCAGCCCCAGCATTTT.

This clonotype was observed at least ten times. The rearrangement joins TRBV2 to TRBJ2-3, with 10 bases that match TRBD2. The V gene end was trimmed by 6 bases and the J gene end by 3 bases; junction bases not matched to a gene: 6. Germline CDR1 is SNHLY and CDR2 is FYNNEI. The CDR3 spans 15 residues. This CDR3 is CASRALAGVTDTQYF. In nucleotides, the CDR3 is TGTGCCAGCAGAGCGCTAGCGGGAGTTACAGATACGCAGTATTTT.

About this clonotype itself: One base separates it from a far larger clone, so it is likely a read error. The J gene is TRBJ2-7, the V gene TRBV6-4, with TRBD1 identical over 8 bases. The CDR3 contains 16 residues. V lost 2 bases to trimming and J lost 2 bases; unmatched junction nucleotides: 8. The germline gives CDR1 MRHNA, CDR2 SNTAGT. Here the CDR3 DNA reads TGTGCCAGCAGTGACCCCTGGACAGGGCTCCCCTACGAGCAGTACTTC. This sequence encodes CASSDPWTGLPYEQYF.

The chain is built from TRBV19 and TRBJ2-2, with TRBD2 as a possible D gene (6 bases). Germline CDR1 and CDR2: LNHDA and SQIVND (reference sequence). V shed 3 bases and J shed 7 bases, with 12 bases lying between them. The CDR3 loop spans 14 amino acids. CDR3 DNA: TGTGCCAGTAGTATGGCCCCGGGGGACGGGGAGCTGTTTTTT. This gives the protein CASSMAPGDGELFF.

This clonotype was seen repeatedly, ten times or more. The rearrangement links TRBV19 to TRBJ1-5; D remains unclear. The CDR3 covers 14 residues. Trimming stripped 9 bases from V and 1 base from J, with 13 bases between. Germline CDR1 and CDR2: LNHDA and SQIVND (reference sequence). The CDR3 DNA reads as TGTGCCAGCCTGGCGGGAGGGAGCAATCAGCCCCAGCATTTT. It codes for CASLAGGSNQPQHF.

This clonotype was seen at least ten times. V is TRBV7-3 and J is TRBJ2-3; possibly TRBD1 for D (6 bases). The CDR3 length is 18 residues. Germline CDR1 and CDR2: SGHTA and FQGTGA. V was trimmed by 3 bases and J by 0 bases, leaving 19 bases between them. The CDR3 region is CASSFGSRDTSSTDTQYF. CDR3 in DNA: TGTGCCAGCAGCTTCGGGTCCCGGGACACCTCTAGCACAGATACGCAGTATTTT. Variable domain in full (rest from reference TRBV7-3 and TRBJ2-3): GAGVSQTPSNKVTEKGKYVELRCDPISGHTALYWYRQSLGQGPEFLIYFQGTGAADDSGLPNDRFFAVRPEGSVSTLKIQRTERGDSAVYLCASSFGSRDTSSTDTQYFGPGTRLTVL.

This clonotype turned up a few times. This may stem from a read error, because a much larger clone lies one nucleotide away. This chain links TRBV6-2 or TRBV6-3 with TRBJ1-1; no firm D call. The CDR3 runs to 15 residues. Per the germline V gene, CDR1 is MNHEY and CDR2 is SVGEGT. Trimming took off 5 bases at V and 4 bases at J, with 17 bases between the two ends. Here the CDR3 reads CASSHRIGVGTEAFF. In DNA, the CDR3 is TGTGCCAGCAGTCACCGAATCGGGGTCGGCACTGAAGCTTTCTTT.

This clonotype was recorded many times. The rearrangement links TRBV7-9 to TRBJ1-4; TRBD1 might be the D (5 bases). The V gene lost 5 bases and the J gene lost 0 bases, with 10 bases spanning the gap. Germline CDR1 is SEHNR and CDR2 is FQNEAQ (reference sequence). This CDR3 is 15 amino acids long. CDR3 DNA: TGTGCCAGCAGCGGGGGGGGGACAACTAATGAAAAACTGTTTTTT. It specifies CASSGGGTTNEKLFF.

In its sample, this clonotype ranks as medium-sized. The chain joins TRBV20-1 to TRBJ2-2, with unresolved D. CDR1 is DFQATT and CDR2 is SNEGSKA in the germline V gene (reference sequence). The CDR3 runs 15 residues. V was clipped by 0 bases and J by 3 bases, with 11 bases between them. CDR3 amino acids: CSARDRQWDTGELFF. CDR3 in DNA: TGCAGTGCTAGAGATCGCCAGTGGGACACCGGGGAGCTGTTTTTT.

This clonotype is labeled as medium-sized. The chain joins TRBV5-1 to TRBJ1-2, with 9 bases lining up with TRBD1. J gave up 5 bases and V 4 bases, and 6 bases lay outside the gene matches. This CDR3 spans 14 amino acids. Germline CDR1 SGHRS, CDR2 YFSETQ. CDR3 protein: CASSRTGVEYGYTF. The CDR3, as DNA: TGCGCCAGCAGCCGGACAGGGGTAGAATATGGCTACACCTTC.

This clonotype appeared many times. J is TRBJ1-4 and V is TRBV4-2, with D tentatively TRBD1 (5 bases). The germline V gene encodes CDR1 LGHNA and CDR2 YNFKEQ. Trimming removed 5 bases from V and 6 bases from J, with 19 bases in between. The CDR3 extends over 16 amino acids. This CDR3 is CASSGTLGRGDEKLFF. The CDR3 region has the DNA TGTGCCAGCAGCGGTACCTTAGGGAGGGGCGATGAAAAACTGTTTTTT.

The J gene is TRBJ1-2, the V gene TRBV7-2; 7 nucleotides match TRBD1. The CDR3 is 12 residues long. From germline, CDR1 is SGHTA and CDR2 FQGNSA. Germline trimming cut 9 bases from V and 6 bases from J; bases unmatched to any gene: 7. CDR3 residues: CARQGDGDGYTF. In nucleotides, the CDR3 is TGTGCCAGGCAGGGGGATGGAGATGGCTACACCTTC.

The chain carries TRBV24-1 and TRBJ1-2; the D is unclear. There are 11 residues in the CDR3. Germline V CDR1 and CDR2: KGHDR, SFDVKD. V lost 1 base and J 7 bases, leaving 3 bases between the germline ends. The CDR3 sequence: CATSDFFGYTF. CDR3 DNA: TGTGCCACCAGTGATTTCTTTGGCTACACCTTC.

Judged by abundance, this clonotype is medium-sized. The CDR3 loop reads CASSLRGTGTGELFF. CDR3 coding DNA: TGTGCCAGCAGCTTGCGAGGGACGGGCACCGGGGAGCTGTTTTTT. The chain recombines TRBV11-2 with TRBJ2-2; D could derive from TRBD1 or TRBD2 (5 bases each). The CDR3 runs to 15 residues. V lost 3 bases and J 4 bases, leaving 12 bases between the germline ends. Germline loops: CDR1 SGHAT, CDR2 FQNNGV.

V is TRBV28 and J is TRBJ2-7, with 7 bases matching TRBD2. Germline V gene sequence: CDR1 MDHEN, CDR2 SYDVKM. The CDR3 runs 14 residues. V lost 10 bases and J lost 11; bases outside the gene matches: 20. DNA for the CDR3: TGTGCCACCTCGTGGAGCGGGGCCCCACTGGAGAAGTACTTC. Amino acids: CATSWSGAPLEKYF.

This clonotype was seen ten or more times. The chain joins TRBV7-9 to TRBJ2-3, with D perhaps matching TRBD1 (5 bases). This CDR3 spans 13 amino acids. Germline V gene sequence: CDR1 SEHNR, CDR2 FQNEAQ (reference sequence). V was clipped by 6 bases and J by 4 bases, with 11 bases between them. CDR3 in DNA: TGTGCCAGCAGACAGGACGGCGCAGATACGCAGTATTTT. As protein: CASRQDGADTQYF.

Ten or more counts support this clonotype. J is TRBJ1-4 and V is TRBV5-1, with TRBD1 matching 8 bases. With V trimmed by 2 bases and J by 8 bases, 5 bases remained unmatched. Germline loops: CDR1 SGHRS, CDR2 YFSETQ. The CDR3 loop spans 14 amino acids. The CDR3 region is CASSFTGGNEKLFF. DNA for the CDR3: TGCGCCAGCAGCTTTACAGGGGGTAACGAAAAACTGTTTTTT.

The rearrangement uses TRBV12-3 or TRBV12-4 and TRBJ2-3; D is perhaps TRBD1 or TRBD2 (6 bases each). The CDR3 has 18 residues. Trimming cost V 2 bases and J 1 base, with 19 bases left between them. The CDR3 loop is CASSLSLGARGGTDTQYF. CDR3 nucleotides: TGTGCCAGCAGTTTAAGCCTCGGGGCGAGGGGGGGCACAGATACGCAGTATTTT.